This T cell receptor (beta chain) was obtained from a study of cytomegalovirus exposure and HLA in healthy donors. Overall study: Falling in the Caucasian-associated ancestry cluster were less than 85% of about 400 genotyped donors.

Study-wide results and caveats: In a later analysis, donors in an Asian-associated ancestry cluster reportedly had fewer N-insertions in productive TCRs than the cohort mean. Common viral pathogens (according to a later analysis) appeared linked to several of the most significant clusters.

About this clone: Its antigen remains unidentified.

PCR was performed using 60 Vbeta and 13 Jbeta primers. Some clones are missing from TCRdb's copy, which holds only in-frame ones; the method was immunoSEQ multiplex PCR. Of tens of thousands of clones listed, roughly 80% were seen once; the top ten hold 2.5% to 3%. What was sequenced was PBMCs. The clonotype was recovered from a woman in her thirties or forties in good health and CMV-seropositive.

This CDR3 is CASSRDRVPNYGYTF. The CDR3 DNA reads as TGTGCCAGCAGCCGGGACAGGGTCCCAAACTATGGCTACACCTTC. This chain links TRBV7-2 with TRBJ1-2; 9 nucleotides line up with TRBD1. Germline-derived CDR1 and CDR2 are SGHTA and FQGNSA. After removal of 5 bases from V and 2 bases from J, the junction contained 6 bases not matched to a gene. The CDR3 has 15 amino acids.